Listed below are T cell receptor beta chains from one sample, sequenced in a study of cytomegalovirus exposure and HLA in healthy donors. TCRdb's copy holds only in-frame clones and misses some; the assay was immunoSEQ multiplex PCR. The table has 140,000 to 150,000 clones, around three quarters seen once; the top ten hold 2.5% to 3.5%. Material: PBMCs. The receptors were gathered from a man aged 40-50 years in good health and CMV-seropositive. The CDR3 runs from the conserved cysteine through the conserved F or W. A D gene is named only where the DNA matches it firmly. Not every row has a clone size; where given, it reads once, few, many or a size class.

J: TRBJ2-1; V: TRBV5-1; D: TRBD2; size: .; DNA: TGCGCCAGCAGCCAGGATGGTAGCGGGTATGTGAACAATGAGCAGTTCTTC; CDR3: CASSQDGSGYVNNEQFF
J: TRBJ2-1; V: TRBV19; D: TRBD1; size: .; DNA: TGTGCCAGTACGGGACAGGGTGAGAGGGCGGACTATGAGCAGTTCTTC; CDR3: CASTGQGERADYEQFF
J: TRBJ2-3; V: TRBV5-4; D: TRBD1; size: .; DNA: TGTGCCACCAAGACAGGGGGAGTTTTTTCAGATACGCAGTATTTT; CDR3: CATKTGGVFSDTQYF
J: TRBJ2-7; V: TRBV5-1; D: .; size: .; DNA: TGCGCCAGCAGCTCTCTGGCGGGGTCGGTTACGTGGAGCGGCTACGAGCAGTACTTC; CDR3: CASSSLAGSVTWSGYEQYF
J: TRBJ2-7; V: TRBV11-3; D: .; size: .; DNA: TGTGCCAGCAGCTTAGAGGGTTCGACTGCCTACGAGCAGTACTTC; CDR3: CASSLEGSTAYEQYF
J: TRBJ2-1; V: TRBV11-1; D: TRBD2; size: large; DNA: TGTGCCAGCAGCTCCCCTAGCGGTTACTCCTACAATGAGCAGTTCTTC; CDR3: CASSSPSGYSYNEQFF
J: TRBJ2-5; V: TRBV28; D: TRBD1; size: .; DNA: TGTGCCAGCAGTTCGGGACAGCAAGAGACCCAGTACTTC; CDR3: CASSSGQQETQYF
J: TRBJ1-1; V: TRBV9; D: .; size: .; DNA: TGTGCCAGCAGCCCTCCCCTGAGTCCTGAAGCTTTCTTT; CDR3: CASSPPLSPEAFF
J: TRBJ2-7; V: TRBV30; D: .; size: .; DNA: TGTGCCTGGAGTGTTCCCCGGACAGGACTAAACTACGAGCAGTACTTC; CDR3: CAWSVPRTGLNYEQYF
J: TRBJ2-1; V: TRBV28; D: TRBD2; size: .; DNA: TGTGCCAGCAGTCGGACTAGAAAGTCTGGCGATGAGCAGTTCTTC; CDR3: CASSRTRKSGDEQFF
J: TRBJ2-7; V: TRBV11-2; D: .; size: .; DNA: TGTGCCAGCAGCTACGGTTTCGGGGTTTACGAGCAGTACTTC; CDR3: CASSYGFGVYEQYF
J: TRBJ2-7; V: TRBV5-1; D: TRBD2; size: once; DNA: TGCGCCAGCAGCAGAGGACTAGCGGGAGGGCCGGTGTACGAGCAGTACTTC; CDR3: CASSRGLAGGPVYEQYF